This TCR beta chain stems from a study of cytomegalovirus exposure and HLA in healthy donors. Primers: 60 Vbeta forward and 13 Jbeta reverse. Data came from immunoSEQ multiplex PCR; TCRdb stores just in-frame clones and leaves some out. This table lists roughly 40,000 clones. Trimming at V came to 5 bases and at J to 6 bases, leaving 8 bases not matched to a gene. The CDR3 is made up of 15 amino acids. Germline V gene data show CDR1 as SEHNR and CDR2 as FQNEAQ (reference sequence). Overall study findings and caveats: It was in a later analysis that TCR association rates were seen to vary by HLA locus, highest for DRB1 and lowest for HLA-C. Cytomegalovirus-associated status was assigned to more than 150 TCR beta chains.

By frequency, this clone is medium-sized (0.01 to 0.1%). Its specificity is unknown. This receptor was obtained from a male donor in good health and CMV-seronegative. This rearrangement joins TRBV7-9 to TRBJ2-1, with 9 bases identical to TRBD2. The sequenced sample consisted of PBMCs. CDR3 loop: CASSPRGGASNEQFF. For the CDR3, the DNA is TGTGCCAGCAGCCCCCGCGGGGGGGCCTCCAATGAGCAGTTCTTC. The whole variable domain, filled in from reference TRBV7-9 and TRBJ2-1, reads DTGVSQNPRHKITKRGQNVTFRCDPISEHNRLYWYRQTLGQGPEFLTYFQNEAQLEKSRLLSDRFSAERPKGSFSTLEIQRTEQGDSAMYLCASSPRGGASNEQFFGPGTRLTVL.